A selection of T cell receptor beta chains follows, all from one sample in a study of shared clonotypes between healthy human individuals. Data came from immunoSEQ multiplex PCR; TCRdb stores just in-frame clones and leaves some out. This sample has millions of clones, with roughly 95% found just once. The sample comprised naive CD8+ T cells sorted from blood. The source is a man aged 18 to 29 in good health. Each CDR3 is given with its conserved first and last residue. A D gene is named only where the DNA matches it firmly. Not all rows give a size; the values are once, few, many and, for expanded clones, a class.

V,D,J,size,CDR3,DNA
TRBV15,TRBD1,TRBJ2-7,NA,CATSRVDRDSYEQYF,TGTGCCACCAGCAGAGTGGACAGGGACTCCTACGAGCAGTACTTC
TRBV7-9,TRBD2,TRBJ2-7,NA,CASSLNPDSGIYEQYF,TGTGCCAGCAGCTTAAATCCTGATAGCGGGATTTACGAGCAGTACTTC
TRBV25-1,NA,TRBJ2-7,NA,CASSDLDGYEQYF,TGTGCCAGCAGTGACCTAGACGGTTACGAGCAGTACTTC
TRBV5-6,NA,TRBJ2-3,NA,CASSNGLYTGPSQYF,TGTGCCAGCAGCAATGGGCTGTATACGGGCCCATCGCAGTATTTT
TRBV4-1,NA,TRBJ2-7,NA,CASSQDTTAYEQYF,TGCGCCAGCAGCCAAGATACAACCGCCTACGAGCAGTACTTC
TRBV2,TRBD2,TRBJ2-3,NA,CASSEEASGNTDTQYF,TGTGCCAGCAGTGAAGAGGCTAGCGGGAACACAGATACGCAGTATTTT
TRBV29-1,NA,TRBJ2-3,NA,CSVGPDRTDTQYF,TGCAGCGTTGGACCCGACAGGACAGATACGCAGTATTTT
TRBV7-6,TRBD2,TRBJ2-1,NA,CASSFSGNPYNEQFF,TGTGCCAGCAGCTTTAGCGGGAATCCCTACAATGAGCAGTTCTTC
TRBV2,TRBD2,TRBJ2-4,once,CASCKLAGDDKNIQYF,TGTGCCAGCTGTAAACTAGCGGGAGACGACAAAAACATTCAGTACTTC
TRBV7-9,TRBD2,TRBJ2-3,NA,CASSQPGLAGYTDTQYF,TGTGCCAGCAGCCAACCGGGACTAGCGGGATACACAGATACGCAGTATTTT
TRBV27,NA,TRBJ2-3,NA,CASSLGLRDPTDTQYF,TGTGCCAGCAGTTTGGGACTCCGGGACCCCACAGATACGCAGTATTTT
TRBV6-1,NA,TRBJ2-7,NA,CASSDYIGSSYEQYF,TGTGCCAGCAGTGACTATATTGGTAGCTCCTACGAGCAGTACTTC
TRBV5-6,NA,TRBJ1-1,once,CASSATGNTEAFF,TGTGCCAGCAGCGCCACAGGGAACACTGAAGCTTTCTTT
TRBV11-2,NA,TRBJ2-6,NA,CASSLLHSGANVLTF,TGTGCCAGCAGCTTGCTTCACTCTGGGGCCAACGTCCTGACTTTC
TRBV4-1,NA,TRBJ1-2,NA,CASSLFVGPGADGYTF,TGCGCCAGCAGCCTGTTTGTAGGACCTGGGGCGGATGGCTACACCTTC
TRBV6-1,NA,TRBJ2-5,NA,CASSELLQGLVEETQYF,TGTGCCAGCAGTGAATTGTTACAGGGCCTCGTGGAAGAGACCCAGTACTTC
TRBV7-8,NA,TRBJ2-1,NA,CASSSSSALAEQFF,TGTGCCAGCAGCTCGTCGTCGGCTCTAGCGGAGCAGTTCTTC
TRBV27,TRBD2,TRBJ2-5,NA,CASSNGLAGEETQYF,TGTGCCAGCAGTAATGGACTAGCGGGAGAAGAGACCCAGTACTTC
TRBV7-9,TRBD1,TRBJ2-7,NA,CASRRGDSPYEQYF,TGTGCCAGCAGGAGAGGGGACAGTCCCTACGAGCAGTACTTC
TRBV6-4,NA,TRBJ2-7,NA,CASSEGTQYEQYF,TGTGCCAGCAGTGAAGGGACACAATACGAGCAGTACTTC
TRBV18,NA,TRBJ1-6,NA,CASSLRGESSYNSPLHF,TGTGCCAGCTCACTGAGGGGGGAAAGCTCCTATAATTCACCCCTCCACTTT
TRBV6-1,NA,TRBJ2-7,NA,CASSGLWGTGYEQYF,TGTGCCAGCAGTGGACTTTGGGGTACGGGTTACGAGCAGTACTTC
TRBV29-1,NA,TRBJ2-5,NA,CSVDGDSQETQYF,TGCAGCGTTGATGGAGACAGTCAAGAGACCCAGTACTTC
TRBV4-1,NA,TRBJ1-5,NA,CASSPPNGQPQHF,TGCGCCAGCAGCCCGCCCAACGGGCAGCCCCAGCATTTT
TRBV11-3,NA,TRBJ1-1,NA,CASSLAETGNTEAFF,TGTGCCAGCAGCTTAGCAGAGACAGGGAACACTGAAGCTTTCTTT
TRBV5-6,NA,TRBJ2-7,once,CASSLFSEQYF,TGTGCCAGCAGCTTATTTTCCGAGCAGTACTTC
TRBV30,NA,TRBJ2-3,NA,CAWSFRGGTDTQYF,TGTGCCTGGAGTTTCCGAGGGGGTACAGATACGCAGTATTTT
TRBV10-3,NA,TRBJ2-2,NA,CAINSGNTGELFF,TGTGCCATCAATAGCGGGAACACCGGGGAGCTGTTTTTT
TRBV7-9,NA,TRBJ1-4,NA,CASTEGGGEKLFF,TGTGCCAGCACCGAGGGAGGGGGTGAAAAACTGTTTTTT
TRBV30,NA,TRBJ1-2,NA,CAAAGSNYGYTF,TGTGCTGCTGCGGGTTCTAACTATGGCTACACCTTC
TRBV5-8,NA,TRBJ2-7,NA,CASSLTDSYEQYF,TGTGCCAGCAGCTTGACAGATTCCTACGAGCAGTACTTC
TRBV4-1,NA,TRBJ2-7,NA,CASSQAPGAPYEQYF,TGCGCCAGCAGCCAAGCTCCGGGGGCCCCTTACGAGCAGTACTTC
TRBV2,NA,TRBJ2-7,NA,CASSEAAGEGYEQYF,TGTGCCAGCAGTGAAGCGGCAGGGGAGGGGTACGAGCAGTACTTC
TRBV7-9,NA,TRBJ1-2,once,CASSGPTRRQYYGYTF,TGTGCCAGCAGCGGCCCCACGCGAAGACAGTACTATGGCTACACCTTC
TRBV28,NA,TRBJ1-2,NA,CASSLIRRGGRYGYTF,TGTGCCAGCAGTTTAATTCGACGGGGCGGCCGGTATGGCTACACCTTC
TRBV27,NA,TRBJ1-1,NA,CASSPPGLEAFF,TGTGCCAGCAGCCCGCCGGGACTTGAAGCTTTCTTT
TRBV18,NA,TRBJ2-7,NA,CASSPDRDQNYEQYF,TGTGCCAGCTCACCGGACCGGGACCAAAACTACGAGCAGTACTTC
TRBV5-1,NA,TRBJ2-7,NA,CASSWDPGAYEQYF,TGCGCCAGCAGCTGGGACCCCGGGGCCTACGAGCAGTACTTC
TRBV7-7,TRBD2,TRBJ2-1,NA,CASSPGLAGGPIEQFF,TGTGCTAGCAGCCCGGGACTAGCGGGAGGGCCAATTGAGCAGTTCTTC
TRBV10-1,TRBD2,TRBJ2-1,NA,CASSPLAGIDYNEQFF,TGCGCCAGCAGCCCGCTAGCGGGGATCGATTACAATGAGCAGTTCTTC
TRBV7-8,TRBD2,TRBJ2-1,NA,CASSLGLAGVGDSYNEQFF,TGTGCCAGCAGCTTAGGACTAGCGGGAGTAGGAGACTCCTACAATGAGCAGTTCTTC
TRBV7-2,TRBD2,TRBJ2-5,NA,CASSRGLAGLEETQYF,TGTGCCAGCAGCCGAGGACTAGCGGGATTAGAAGAGACCCAGTACTTC
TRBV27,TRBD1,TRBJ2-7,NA,CASSSGTGPYEQYF,TGTGCCAGCAGTTCCGGGACAGGTCCCTACGAGCAGTACTTC
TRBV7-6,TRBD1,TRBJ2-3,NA,CASSQDRVTDTQYF,TGTGCCAGCAGCCAAGACAGGGTCACAGATACGCAGTATTTT
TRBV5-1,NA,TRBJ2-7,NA,CASSLGADYEQYF,TGCGCCAGCAGCTTGGGCGCAGACTACGAGCAGTACTTC
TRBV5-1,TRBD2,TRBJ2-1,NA,CASSPGLAGVSSYNEQFF,TGCGCCAGCAGCCCGGGACTAGCGGGGGTTTCCTCCTACAATGAGCAGTTCTTC
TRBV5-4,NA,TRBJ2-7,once,CASSLIDVNSYEQYF,TGTGCCAGCAGCTTGATCGACGTGAACTCCTACGAGCAGTACTTC
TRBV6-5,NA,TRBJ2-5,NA,CASSYGAGGKTQYF,TGTGCCAGCAGTTACGGGGCAGGGGGGAAGACCCAGTACTTC
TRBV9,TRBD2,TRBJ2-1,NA,CASSETSVEGIYNEQFF,TGTGCCAGCAGCGAGACTAGCGTCGAAGGGATATACAATGAGCAGTTCTTC
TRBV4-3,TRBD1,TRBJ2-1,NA,CASSQDSGTVHPPNNEQFF,TGCGCCAGCAGCCAAGATTCCGGGACAGTACATCCTCCTAACAATGAGCAGTTCTTC
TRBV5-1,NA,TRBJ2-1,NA,CASSLVYGGNEQFF,TGCGCCAGCAGCTTGGTATACGGTGGGAATGAGCAGTTCTTC
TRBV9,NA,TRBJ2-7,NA,CASSVGGGTTYEQYF,TGTGCCAGCAGCGTAGGGGGCGGTACAACCTACGAGCAGTACTTC